These 28 T cell receptor beta chains came from one sample sequenced in a study of blood T cell repertoires in COVID-19. Profiled with immunoSEQ multiplex PCR; TCRdb holds only in-frame clones, not every one. The sample lists some 200,000 clones, 65% to 90% occurring once. The sample was peripheral blood. The receptor set was obtained from a man aged 80 or over with acute or convalescent COVID-19.

This chain uses TRBV30 with TRBJ2-6, with D possibly TRBD1 on 5 matching bases. Per germline, CDR1 GTSNPN and CDR2 SVGIG (reference sequence). Trimming removed 8 bases at V and 1 base at J, with 12 bases between. This CDR3 has 14 residues. CDR3 region: CAGKTVSGANVLTF. CDR3 nucleotides: TGTGCCGGGAAGACAGTTTCTGGGGCCAACGTCCTGACTTTC.

The chain employs TRBV24-1 and TRBJ2-1, with 8 bases that match TRBD2. Germline values: CDR1 KGHDR, CDR2 SFDVKD. With V trimmed by 1 base and J by 5 bases, 6 bases remained unmatched. The CDR3 is 16 amino acids. The CDR3 DNA follows: TGTGCCACCAGTGATTTAGCGGGGACTAGGAACAATGAGCAGTTCTTC. It specifies CATSDLAGTRNNEQFF.

This clone came up a few times. The rearrangement links TRBV5-1 to TRBJ2-5; 14 positions match TRBD2. CDR1 SGHRS and CDR2 YFSETQ come from the germline V gene. V shed 3 bases, J shed 2 bases, and the junction held 3 bases outside the gene matches. The CDR3 has 16 residues. The CDR3: CASSSGLAGGQETQYF. In DNA, the CDR3 is TGCGCCAGCAGCTCCGGACTAGCGGGAGGACAAGAGACCCAGTACTTC.

V is TRBV6-5 and J is TRBJ2-3, with unresolved D. The CDR3 consists of 15 residues. The germline V and J ends were trimmed by 4 bases and 0 bases, with 11 bases remaining between them. Looked up from germline, CDR1 is MNHEY and CDR2 is SVGAGI. CDR3 sequence reads: CASSSRGTSTDTQYF. The CDR3 DNA sequence: TGTGCCAGCAGTTCTCGCGGAACTAGCACAGATACGCAGTATTTT.

This clone occurred once. The genes are TRBV29-1 and TRBJ1-2, with 8 bases identical to TRBD1. J lost 1 base, V lost 8 bases, and 9 bases had no gene match. This CDR3 contains 14 residues. The germline CDR1 and CDR2 sequences are SQVTM and ANQGSEA. The CDR3 DNA is TGCAGCACCGCACAGGGGGAATATAACTATGGCTACACCTTC. Protein: CSTAQGEYNYGYTF.

This clone has only one observation. The chain combines TRBV7-2 with TRBJ2-3, with a tentative D call TRBD2 (7 bases). The CDR3 runs to 18 residues. Germline-derived CDR1 and CDR2 are SGHTA and FQGNSA. Between the trimmed V and J ends, which lost 1 base and 6 bases, there was a span of 23 bases. The chain's CDR3 is CASSLVNLGRGGADTQYF. As DNA, the CDR3 is TGTGCCAGCAGCTTAGTCAATTTGGGTCGAGGGGGGGCGGATACGCAGTATTTT.

V is TRBV28 and J is TRBJ2-7, with 10 bases aligning to TRBD1. This CDR3 spans 15 amino acids. Germline V gene data show CDR1 as MDHEN and CDR2 as SYDVKM. V lost 4 bases to trimming and J lost 5 bases; unmatched junction nucleotides: 8. CDR3 protein: CASSSSGTGAHEQYF. CDR3 coding DNA: TGTGCCAGCAGTTCCTCCGGGACAGGGGCCCACGAGCAGTACTTC.

The chain couples TRBV7-8 to TRBJ2-1; TRBD1 agrees at 8 bases. Germline values: CDR1 SGHVS, CDR2 FQNEAQ. J was trimmed by 0 bases and V by 3 bases; bases with no gene match: 10. The CDR3 is 18 amino acids. CDR3 in amino acids: CASSFRRRQGSSYNEQFF. The CDR3, as DNA: TGTGCCAGCAGCTTTAGGCGAAGACAGGGGAGCTCCTACAATGAGCAGTTCTTC. The full variable domain, rest sourced from reference TRBV7-8 and TRBJ2-1, is GAGVSQSPRYKVAKRGQDVALRCDPISGHVSLFWYQQALGQGPEFLTYFQNEAQLDKSGLPSDRFFAERPEGSVSTLKIQRTQQEDSAVYLCASSFRRRQGSSYNEQFFGPGTRLTVL.

This rearrangement joins TRBV29-1 to TRBJ2-1, with a possible D match to TRBD1 (6 bases). Germline CDR1 reads SQVTM; CDR2 reads ANQGSEA. V lost 7 bases to trimming and J lost 6 bases, with 13 bases between them. CDR3 size: 12 residues. The CDR3 loop reads CSAGQWVNEQFF. CDR3 sequence (DNA): TGCAGCGCCGGACAGTGGGTCAATGAGCAGTTCTTC.

V usage is TRBV6-1 and J usage is TRBJ1-5, with D unresolved. CDR1 and CDR2 (germline): MNHNS, SASEGT. The CDR3 covers 15 residues. Trimming removed 2 bases at V and 2 bases at J, with 10 bases between. The CDR3 loop reads CASSEFRVGNQPQHF. CDR3 nucleotide sequence: TGTGCCAGCAGTGAATTCCGGGTTGGCAATCAGCCCCAGCATTTT.

The chain's CDR3 is CASSFDSSKQYV. The CDR3 coding sequence is TGTGCCAGCAGCTTCGACAGTTCCAAGCAGTACGTC. This rearrangement joins TRBV6-1 to TRBJ2-7; D is possibly TRBD1 (5 bases). CDR3 length equals 12 residues. V shed 6 bases and J shed 8 bases, with 14 bases lying between them. In germline, CDR1 is MNHNS, CDR2 SASEGT.

This rearrangement joins TRBV7-2 to TRBJ2-5; 9 bases agree with TRBD2. V lost 1 base and J lost 5; bases outside the gene matches: 11. The germline gives CDR1 SGHTA, CDR2 FQGNSA. There are 17 residues in the CDR3. In nucleotides, the CDR3 is TGTGCCAGCAGCTTAGATCTGCGGGAGGGCCAGTGGGAGACCCAGTACTTC. It specifies CASSLDLREGQWETQYF. Full variable domain (missing parts from reference TRBV7-2 and TRBJ2-5): GAGVSQSPSNKVTEKGKDVELRCDPISGHTALYWYRQSLGQGLEFLIYFQGNSAPDKSGLPSDRFSAERTGGSVSTLTIQRTQQEDSAVYLCASSLDLREGQWETQYFGPGTRLLVL.

This sequence joins TRBV3-1 (or the pseudogene TRBV3-2) and TRBJ1-4; no firm D call. The CDR3 is 13 amino acids. CDR1 and CDR2 from the germline V gene are LGHDT and YNNKEL (reference sequence). Trimming stripped 1 base from V and 7 bases from J, with 7 bases between. The CDR3 DNA follows: TGTGCCAGCAGCCAAGGTCGTTTTGAAAAACTGTTTTTT. This gives the protein CASSQGRFEKLFF.

This clone was seen a handful of times. The rearrangement uses TRBV7-2 and TRBJ1-1, with TRBD1 matching over 8 bases. Germline lookup yields CDR1 SGHTA and CDR2 FQGNSA. The CDR3 spans 14 residues. Losses at the gene ends were 5 bases for V and 1 base for J; bases not matched to a gene: 3. The CDR3 nucleotides read TGTGCCAGCAGCCCAGGGGGCTCGAACACTGAAGCTTTCTTT. Protein sequence: CASSPGGSNTEAFF. The whole variable domain, remainder taken from reference TRBV7-2 and TRBJ1-1, is GAGVSQSPSNKVTEKGKDVELRCDPISGHTALYWYRQSLGQGLEFLIYFQGNSAPDKSGLPSDRFSAERTGGSVSTLTIQRTQQEDSAVYLCASSPGGSNTEAFFGQGTRLTVV.

The chain is built from TRBV4-2 and TRBJ1-1; no firm D call. Per germline, CDR1 LGHNA and CDR2 YNFKEQ. The V end lost 1 base, the J end lost 0 bases, and 9 bases lay between the germline ends. CDR3 size: 15 residues. CDR3 residues: CASSQVKEMNTEAFF. CDR3 DNA sequence: TGTGCCAGCAGCCAAGTCAAGGAGATGAACACTGAAGCTTTCTTT.

This chain uses TRBV9 with TRBJ2-4; D may be TRBD2 (7 bases). Germline CDR1 SGDLS, CDR2 YYNGEE. This CDR3 spans 13 amino acids. V lost 1 base to trimming and J lost 8 bases, with 10 bases between them. The DNA for the CDR3 is TGTGCCAGCAGCGTAAGGGGGAGGGACATTCAGTACTTC. Its protein is CASSVRGRDIQYF.

This clone was recorded once. The CDR3 reads CASSRGGQRYYGYTF. For the CDR3, the DNA is TGTGCCAGCAGCCGGGGGGGGCAGCGGTACTATGGCTACACCTTC. V usage is TRBV14 and J usage is TRBJ1-2; possible D gene TRBD1, 6 bases. The CDR3 totals 15 residues. Germline CDR1 SGHDN, CDR2 FVKESK. With 4 bases removed from V and 3 bases from J, the gap between germline ends came to 15 bases.

The chain links TRBV6-2 or TRBV6-3 to TRBJ2-5; TRBD2 might be the D (5 bases). The CDR3 contains 15 residues. The germline gives CDR1 MNHEY, CDR2 SVGEGT. V was trimmed by 5 bases and J by 5 bases, leaving 18 bases between them. The CDR3 loop reads CASSGLRHGGETQYF. The CDR3 DNA is TGTGCCAGCAGTGGACTGAGACACGGCGGGGAGACCCAGTACTTC.

This clone was detected only once. The rearrangement links TRBV30 to TRBJ1-1; D may be TRBD1 (6 bases). The length of the CDR3 is 13 residues. Germline lookup yields CDR1 GTSNPN and CDR2 SVGIG (reference sequence). Between the trimmed V and J ends, which lost 3 bases and 11 bases, there was a span of 19 bases. CDR3 protein: CAWRLAGVGDAFF. The CDR3 DNA reads TGTGCCTGGAGGTTAGCAGGGGTTGGAGATGCTTTCTTT.

The gene calls are TRBV7-2 and TRBJ2-1; 13 bases agree with TRBD2. The CDR3 extends over 19 amino acids. Germline CDR1 is SGHTA and CDR2 is FQGNSA. After removal of 5 bases from V and 7 bases from J, the junction contained 17 bases not matched to a gene. The CDR3 sequence is CASSPGRGTSGRARNEQFF. In nucleotides, the CDR3 is TGTGCCAGCAGCCCAGGGAGGGGTACTAGCGGGAGGGCCAGGAATGAGCAGTTCTTC.

The rearrangement links TRBV19 to TRBJ2-5; D possibly corresponds to TRBD2 (6 bases). The CDR3 has 15 amino acids. Per germline, CDR1 LNHDA and CDR2 SQIVND (reference sequence). V lost 3 bases, J lost 1 base, and 12 bases lay in between. The CDR3 coding sequence is TGTGCCAGTAGTATGGTCCAGCGGGCCCAAGAGACCCAGTACTTC. The encoded protein is CASSMVQRAQETQYF.

The chain links TRBV19 to TRBJ2-2; 9 bases align to TRBD2. Unmatched junction bases numbered 7, after V lost 4 bases and J lost 4 bases. CDR3 length: 16 residues. The germline CDR1 and CDR2 sequences are LNHDA and SQIVND (reference sequence). The CDR3 DNA sequence: TGTGCCAGTAGTACCCGAGCGGGAGGATCCACCGGGGAGCTGTTTTTT. Its translation is CASSTRAGGSTGELFF.

The J gene is TRBJ2-2, the V gene TRBV28; 7 nucleotides agree with TRBD2. The germline V gene has CDR1 MDHEN and CDR2 SYDVKM. The V segment lost 2 bases and the J segment 0 bases; nucleotides outside the gene matches: 0. The CDR3 is made up of 15 amino acids. This CDR3 is CASSLGGANTGELFF. The CDR3 coding sequence is TGTGCCAGCAGTTTAGGGGGGGCGAACACCGGGGAGCTGTTTTTT.

This chain links TRBV6-6 with TRBJ1-2; perhaps TRBD1 as D (5 bases). Germline CDR1 MNHNY, CDR2 SVGAGI (reference sequence). V lost 2 bases and J lost 6, with 10 bases in between. The CDR3 totals 13 residues. The DNA for the CDR3 is TGTGCCAGCAGTTACCGGGGGGTGGATGGCTACACCTTC. Its protein is CASSYRGVDGYTF.

The CDR3 reads CASSPSADTQYF. CDR3 nucleotides: TGTGCCAGCAGCCCCTCGGCAGATACGCAGTATTTT. The V call is TRBV7-3, the J call TRBJ2-3; D is uncertain. The germline gives CDR1 SGHTA, CDR2 FQGTGA. The CDR3 is 12 residues long. Trimming took off 5 bases at V and 4 bases at J, with 7 bases between the two ends.

This clone was observed a handful of times. The chain carries TRBV30 and TRBJ2-7, with 8 bases aligning to TRBD2. The junction had 3 bases not matched to a gene; V was cut back by 2 bases and J by 0 bases. CDR1 GTSNPN and CDR2 SVGIG come from the germline V gene (reference sequence). CDR3 length equals 14 residues. CDR3 residues: CAWSSGGSSYEQYF. The CDR3 region has the DNA TGTGCCTGGAGTTCGGGGGGGAGCTCCTACGAGCAGTACTTC.

J is TRBJ2-2 and V is TRBV2, with 10 bases aligning to TRBD1. V lost 4 bases and J lost 4; bases outside the gene matches: 9. The CDR3 sequence is 17 residues long. Germline V lookup: CDR1 SNHLY, CDR2 FYNNEI. This chain's CDR3 is CASSGLQDRGVTGELFF. Written as DNA, the CDR3 is TGTGCCAGCAGTGGACTCCAGGACAGGGGGGTCACCGGGGAGCTGTTTTTT.

This chain connects TRBV28 to TRBJ2-3; 14 bases fit TRBD2. CDR1 is MDHEN, CDR2 SYDVKM, per germline. The CDR3 consists of 20 residues. The V and J ends lost 4 bases and 8 bases, in that order; junction bases with no gene match: 20. CDR3 sequence reads: CASSSRTGGGTSGRSSTQYF. The DNA of the CDR3 is TGTGCCAGCAGTTCGAGGACAGGGGGGGGGACTAGCGGGAGAAGCAGTACGCAGTATTTT.